What follows describes a single T cell receptor (beta chain). V was cut by 1 base and J by 4 bases, with 17 bases left in between. CDR3 size: 17 residues. CDR1 SGHNT and CDR2 YYREEE come from the germline V gene (reference sequence). This record comes from a study of blood T cell repertoires in COVID-19. Seattle's cohort entered during active infection and was followed longitudinally. Libraries were prepared by immunoSEQ multiplex PCR; TCRdb keeps only in-frame clonotypes and omits some of them. The data hold 250,000 to 350,000 clones, with 85% to 90% observed a single time. Sample: peripheral blood. V gene TRBV5-4 combines with J gene TRBJ2-2, with a tentative D call TRBD2 (5 bases). The sequence was collected from a woman between 45 and 60 years old with COVID-19, enrolled during active disease. Written as DNA, the CDR3 is TGTGCCAGCAGCTTGTCAACGGTCGGACTCACCACCGGGGAGCTGTTTTTT. It encodes CASSLSTVGLTTGELFF.